This T cell receptor (beta chain) was recorded in a study of tumor-infiltrating lymphocytes in primary liver carcinoma. Points from the study as a whole: A significantly higher top-250-clone fraction was recorded for tumors than for blood (p = 0.039). Tumor region pairs shared more overlap than did tumor-adjacent and tumor-blood pairs.

It was unsorted whole blood that yielded blood RNA, and germline DNA was also extracted. Between the trimmed V and J ends, which lost 6 bases and 3 bases, there was a span of 15 bases. The CDR3 is made up of 13 amino acids. The germline V gene encodes CDR1 SQVTM and CDR2 ANQGSEA. TCR beta cDNA was prepared out of around 460 ng total RNA by means of a constant-region primer. Slightly modified ARM-PCR, run as three nested multiplex PCR rounds, produced the TCR beta libraries. A C-beta reverse primer and TRBV1-TRBV30 forward primers served in each of the first two PCR rounds, at about 9 cycles apiece. TCRdb called the multiplex PCR reads again in MiXCR, with one record for every CDR3 protein. The top ten hold about 6.5% of the sample, which has approximately 340,000 distinct CDR3 sequences, roughly 61% seen once. This clonotype was seen at least ten times. The antigen is not known.

The sequence was collected from a man aged 35-49 years with primary liver carcinoma and hepatitis B virus infection. The sequencing sample was made of peripheral blood. The chain joins TRBV29-1 to TRBJ2-7; D is perhaps TRBD2 (6 bases). Written as DNA, the CDR3 is TGCAGCGTGGAGGGGACCCGAAACTACGAGCAGTACTTC. Encoded protein: CSVEGTRNYEQYF.